This T cell receptor beta chain was observed in a study of control samples from healthy donors and cancer patients. Germline trimming cut 8 bases from V and 5 bases from J; bases unmatched to any gene: 12. Germline assignment: CDR1 MNHEY and CDR2 SVGAGI. The CDR3 has 15 residues. The data were produced by immunoSEQ multiplex PCR, yet TCRdb's version contains in-frame clones alone and is incomplete. This table holds around 170,000 clones, 88% found once. The genes are TRBV6-5 and TRBJ1-1, with 9 bases aligning to TRBD1. The source material was blood. The sequence derives from a woman aged 25-40 years in good health. CDR3 sequence reads: CASGWDRDSLTEAFF. CDR3 in DNA: TGTGCCAGCGGGTGGGACAGGGACTCTTTGACTGAAGCTTTCTTT.